Listed below are T cell receptor beta chains from one sample, sequenced in a study of CXCR3-negative and CXCR3-positive naive CD8 T cells. TCRdb reworked the 5' RACE reads into one entry per CDR3 protein, no DNA. Its clone listing holds 150,000 to 170,000 distinct CDR3 sequences. The sample consisted of naive CXCR3+ CD8+ T cells from blood. These receptors were taken from a human donor in good health. Some clones in this sample may be carry-over from other donors' samples. The CDR3 runs from the conserved cysteine through the conserved F or W.

J: TRBJ2-1; V: TRBV7-9; CDR3: CASTPTSGYNEQFF
J: TRBJ1-2; V: TRBV7-9; CDR3: CASSSLTGTYGYTF
J: TRBJ2-7; V: TRBV7-9; CDR3: CASSPGTSNYEQYF
J: TRBJ2-1; V: TRBV10-2; CDR3: CASRSLLGGEYNEQFF
J: TRBJ1-2; V: TRBV28; CDR3: CASSLFSAVGYTF
J: TRBJ2-1; V: TRBV7-3; CDR3: CASSQVPLASYNEQFF
J: TRBJ2-3; V: TRBV20-1; CDR3: CSDRPKLAESTDTQYF
J: TRBJ1-3; V: TRBV4-3; CDR3: CASSRAADSGNTIYF
J: TRBJ2-7; V: TRBV27; CDR3: CASSYSPGYEQYF
J: TRBJ1-5; V: TRBV7-2; CDR3: CASSLGPVRNQPQHF
J: TRBJ2-1; V: TRBV29-1; CDR3: CSARGQYNEQFF
J: TRBJ2-2; V: TRBV12-3/TRBV12-4; CDR3: CASSSGQINTGELFF
J: TRBJ2-2; V: TRBV5-4; CDR3: CASSNQDRNTGELFF
J: TRBJ1-2; V: TRBV6-2/TRBV6-3; CDR3: CASRVFYGYTF
J: TRBJ1-5; V: TRBV4-1; CDR3: CASSQVTGRGNQPQHF
J: TRBJ2-3; V: TRBV7-6; CDR3: CASSLVAGASTDTQYF
J: TRBJ2-5; V: TRBV28; CDR3: CASSLGTTGSTETQYF
J: TRBJ1-3; V: TRBV20-1; CDR3: CSARDLSGTGDSGNTIYF
J: TRBJ2-3; V: TRBV28; CDR3: CATSRLDTQYF
J: TRBJ1-1; V: TRBV28; CDR3: CASSLLYRGNTEAFF
J: TRBJ2-1; V: TRBV10-3; CDR3: CAITADSSYNEQFF
J: TRBJ1-6; V: TRBV13; CDR3: CASSLDGSPLHF
J: TRBJ2-5; V: TRBV6-6; CDR3: CASSHRTSGVRETQYF
J: TRBJ2-7; V: TRBV5-1; CDR3: CASSLGQGAGYEQYF
J: TRBJ2-7; V: TRBV27; CDR3: CASSYAYTYEQYF
J: TRBJ1-1; V: TRBV28; CDR3: CASSSPGSGNEAFF